This T cell receptor beta chain was found in a study of T-cell reconstitution after alpha-beta-depleted transplantation in children. This CDR3 has 13 residues. Unique molecular identifiers were incorporated into the prepared TCRbeta library. TCRdb re-analysed the PCR reads in MiXCR, keeping a single row per CDR3 protein. The table has 900,000 or so distinct CDR3 sequences, under 20% seen once. The material sequenced was PBMCs, mostly from graft donor cells, taken 360 days after TCRalphabeta/CD19-depleted stem cell transplant. This receptor was identified in a male patient under 18 who had a stem cell transplant for acute lymphoblastic leukemia, so the T cells may come from the graft donor. The rearrangement links TRBV5-2 to TRBJ2-2; no check of the table's D call, TRBD1, against the DNA was made. TRBV5-2 is an annotated pseudogene. CDR3 in DNA: TGTGCCATGGGCCCCGGGACAGCCGGGGAGCTGTTTTTT. Encoded protein: CAMGPGTAGELFF.